The 23 T cell receptor beta chains in this list originate from one sample, sequenced in a study of early T cells in non-severe SARS-CoV-2 infection (dated by TCRdb to the early 2020s). Receptor amplification or capture employed 5' RACE. TCRdb shows the sequencer as NextSeq 500. TCRdb reprocessed the public reads (quality trimming at Q25 with fastp, clone calling with MiXCR) and kept in-frame beta chains. Rows with a matching CDR3 protein are joined into one entry that keeps the most common DNA and genes. Across this sample there are 20,000 to 30,000 distinct CDR3 sequences, with 4.5% to 7% seen only once. The ten largest clonotypes hold 2.4% of the sample. Sequenced: whole blood. Receptors originate from an adult who was a healthcare worker with PCR-confirmed SARS-CoV-2 infection or an uninfected control (not recorded which).

This clonotype was counted at least ten times. The V gene is TRBV3-1, the J gene TRBJ2-7, with D perhaps TRBD2 (6 bases). The V gene lost 4 bases and the J gene lost 4 bases, with 8 bases spanning the gap. Germline CDR1 is LGHDT and CDR2 is YNNKEL (reference sequence). The CDR3 sequence is 12 residues long. The CDR3 sequence is CASSPGGYEQYF. CDR3 DNA sequence: TGTGCCAGCAGCCCTGGGGGGTACGAGCAGTACTTC.

This clonotype has a count of ten or more. The J gene is TRBJ1-1, the V gene TRBV2, with D unresolved. The CDR3 runs 10 residues. Germline values: CDR1 SNHLY, CDR2 FYNNEI. V lost 8 bases and J lost 8, with 9 bases in between. In nucleotides, the CDR3 is TGTGCCAGCGCAAACAGAGAAGCTTTCTTT. As protein: CASANREAFF.

V and J are TRBV9 and TRBJ2-2, with 7 bases fitting TRBD1. This CDR3 is built from 16 residues. The germline V gene has CDR1 SGDLS and CDR2 YYNGEE. V lost 0 bases, J lost 4 bases, and 6 bases stayed unmatched. The CDR3 DNA follows: TGTGCCAGCAGCGTAGCCGGGACAGTAGTCACCGGGGAGCTGTTTTTT. Its protein is CASSVAGTVVTGELFF.

By sample share, this clonotype is medium-sized (0.01 to 0.1%). The chain recombines TRBV7-9 with TRBJ1-1; D is possibly TRBD1 (5 bases). This CDR3 is 17 amino acids long. Trimming stripped 4 bases from V and 0 bases from J, with 18 bases between. In germline, CDR1 is SEHNR, CDR2 FQNEAQ (reference sequence). Here the CDR3 DNA reads TGTGCCAGCAGCTCCGATAAACTAGGGGTTTTGAACACTGAAGCTTTCTTT. Residues: CASSSDKLGVLNTEAFF.

The table lists this clonotype with many counts. The V call is TRBV11-2, the J call TRBJ1-1; 10 bases agree with TRBD1. The CDR3 is 14 amino acids. J was trimmed by 4 bases and V by 5 bases; bases with no gene match: 4. CDR1 and CDR2 (germline): SGHAT, FQNNGV. CDR3: CASSAGQGVTEAFF. In nucleotides, the CDR3 is TGTGCCAGCAGCGCCGGACAGGGGGTCACTGAAGCTTTCTTT.

This clonotype was detected many times. The genes are TRBV2 and TRBJ2-7, with TRBD1 as a possible D gene (5 bases). This CDR3 comprises 12 residues. Germline CDR1 and CDR2: SNHLY and FYNNEI. V was cut by 4 bases and J by 2 bases, with 6 bases left in between. CDR3 in DNA: TGTGCCAGCAGTGGACAGCCCTACGAGCAGTACTTC. Protein sequence: CASSGQPYEQYF.

This clonotype came up many times. The chain carries TRBV12-3 or TRBV12-4 and TRBJ1-2; possible D gene TRBD1, 5 bases. Deletions cut 4 bases from V and 7 bases from J, with 13 bases between. The CDR3 covers 13 residues. The CDR3 bases are TGTGCCAGCAGTTGGGACTTACGGGGTGGCTACACCTTC. Translation gives CASSWDLRGGYTF.

This clonotype was detected many times. One junction end disagrees with the germline gene, perhaps due to a read error. The chain employs TRBV7-7 and TRBJ2-1; 7 bases fit TRBD2. Germline CDR1 and CDR2: SSHAT and FNYEAQ (reference sequence). There are 16 residues in the CDR3. The CDR3 DNA reads TGTGCTAGCAGCTTAGATAGCGGGTTCTCCTACAATGAGCAGTTCTTC. The encoded protein is CASSLDSGFSYNEQFF.

This clonotype was seen repeatedly, ten times or more. The rearrangement uses TRBV7-6 and TRBJ2-5, with D maybe TRBD1 (5 bases). Trimming shortened V by 0 bases and J by 3 bases, and 8 bases separated the two germline ends. This CDR3 spans 14 amino acids. Germline-derived CDR1 and CDR2 are SGHVS and FNYEAQ. The CDR3 here is CASSLAVTEETQYF. The CDR3 coding sequence is TGTGCCAGCAGCTTAGCGGTGACAGAAGAGACCCAGTACTTC.

This clonotype has at least ten counts. The chain joins TRBV11-2 to TRBJ2-1; D remains unclear. The ends were cut back, 1 base at V and 5 bases at J, with 18 bases in the middle. CDR1 SGHAT and CDR2 FQNNGV come from the germline V gene. The CDR3 length is 17 residues. CDR3 DNA: TGTGCCAGCAGCTTAGTTGGCTGGCGGAAAGCTGACAATGAGCAGTTCTTC. It encodes CASSLVGWRKADNEQFF.

The sample holds many counts of this clonotype. One junction end does not reproduce the germline sequence, and a read error may be involved. This chain uses TRBV18 with TRBJ2-7; D gene uncertain. The CDR3 spans 14 residues. Looked up from germline, CDR1 is KGHSH and CDR2 is LQKENI. The CDR3 DNA reads as TGTGTCAGCTCACCCCCGACGTCGACCTACGAGCAGTACTTC. As protein: CVSSPPTSTYEQYF.

This clonotype was counted a few times. The chain combines TRBV20-1 with TRBJ1-2; no definite D call. Germline CDR1 DFQATT, CDR2 SNEGSKA (reference sequence). V was trimmed by 0 bases and J by 7 bases, leaving 21 bases between them. This CDR3 spans 16 amino acids. The CDR3 DNA reads TGCAGTGCTAGAGATGGATCGGCACCCACCCAATTTGGCTACACCTTC. Its translation is CSARDGSAPTQFGYTF.

At least ten counts were recorded for this clonotype. The chain carries TRBV7-6 and TRBJ2-7; 10 bases are a match to TRBD1. The CDR3 totals 16 residues. V lost 1 base and J lost 6; bases outside the gene matches: 9. Germline V CDR1 and CDR2: SGHVS, FNYEAQ. This CDR3 reads CASSLGKGQGRTEQYF. The CDR3 DNA reads TGTGCCAGCAGCTTAGGAAAGGGACAGGGGAGAACCGAGCAGTACTTC. Combining the CDR3 with reference TRBV7-6 and TRBJ2-7 gives the whole variable domain GAGVSQSPRYKVTKRGQDVALRCDPISGHVSLYWYRQALGQGPEFLTYFNYEAQQDKSGLPNDRFSAERPEGSISTLTIQRTEQRDSAMYRCASSLGKGQGRTEQYFGPGTRLTVT.

Many counts were recorded for this clonotype. This chain links TRBV27 with TRBJ1-2, with D perhaps TRBD1 (5 bases). The CDR3 consists of 15 residues. Between the trimmed V and J ends, which lost 6 bases and 0 bases, there was a span of 14 bases. Germline lookup yields CDR1 MNHEY and CDR2 SMNVEV (reference sequence). As DNA, the CDR3 is TGTGCCAGCAGGAAGGGAGGGGTTTCTAACTATGGCTACACCTTC. As protein: CASRKGGVSNYGYTF.

The V gene is TRBV29-1, the J gene TRBJ1-1, with D unclear. The V end lost 7 bases, the J end lost 4 bases, and 10 bases lay between the germline ends. Per germline, CDR1 SQVTM and CDR2 ANQGSEA. The CDR3 runs to 11 residues. This CDR3 reads CSGIEATEAFF. CDR3 sequence (DNA): TGCAGCGGGATAGAGGCCACTGAAGCTTTCTTT. The entire variable domain, with the rest obtained from reference TRBV29-1 and TRBJ1-1, is as follows: SAVISQKPSRDICQRGTSLTIQCQVDSQVTMMFWYRQQPGQSLTLIATANQGSEATYESGFVIDKFPISRPNLTFSTLTVSNMSPEDSSIYLCSGIEATEAFFGQGTRLTVV.

The table lists this clonotype with many counts. V gene TRBV6-5 combines with J gene TRBJ1-1; TRBD1 might be the D (6 bases). Germline-derived CDR1 and CDR2 are MNHEY and SVGAGI. V was shortened by 2 bases and J by 2 bases, with 6 bases between the two germline ends. The CDR3 spans 13 residues. The CDR3: CASSYGGNTEAFF. In DNA, the CDR3 is TGTGCCAGCAGTTACGGGGGCAACACTGAAGCTTTCTTT.

This clonotype was detected many times. The V gene is TRBV4-3, the J gene TRBJ2-1; the D gene is possibly TRBD1 (6 bases). The CDR3 is made up of 16 amino acids. Germline-derived CDR1 and CDR2 are LGHNA and YSLEER. V was shortened by 1 base and J by 2 bases, with 12 bases between the two germline ends. CDR3 nucleotide sequence: TGCGCCAGCAGCCAAGGGGCCAGGGGAACCTACAATGAGCAGTTCTTC. It codes for CASSQGARGTYNEQFF.

V gene TRBV5-1 combines with J gene TRBJ2-3, with 8 bases identical to TRBD1. J gave up 1 base and V 6 bases, and 13 bases lay outside the gene matches. CDR3 length: 17 amino acids. Germline CDR1 and CDR2: SGHRS and YFSETQ. The CDR3 nucleotides are TGCGCCAGCAAGATCGGGACAGGACGCGGCGGCACAGATACGCAGTATTTT. Amino acid sequence: CASKIGTGRGGTDTQYF.

This clonotype was observed a few times. The CDR3 loop is CSARDREVYNSPLHF. As DNA, the CDR3 is TGCAGTGCCAGGGACAGGGAGGTTTATAATTCACCCCTCCACTTT. The genes are TRBV20-1 and TRBJ1-6, with 9 positions matching TRBD1. The CDR3 covers 15 residues. V lost 6 bases, J lost 4 bases, and 7 bases stayed unmatched. CDR1 DFQATT and CDR2 SNEGSKA come from the germline V gene (reference sequence).

This clonotype was detected ten times or more. The gene calls are TRBV11-1 and TRBJ2-4, with unresolved D. CDR3 size: 13 residues. Germline V gives CDR1 SGHAT, CDR2 FQDESV (reference sequence). Between the trimmed V and J ends, which lost 2 bases and 5 bases, there was a span of 7 bases. CDR3 in DNA: TGTGCCAGCAGCTTATCCCCGCAAAACATTCAGTACTTC. Translation gives CASSLSPQNIQYF.

This clonotype came up many times. This sequence joins TRBV15 and TRBJ2-2, with D uncertain. Germline V gives CDR1 LNHNV, CDR2 YYDKDF (reference sequence). V was shortened by 3 bases and J by 6 bases, with 5 bases between the two germline ends. There are 12 residues in the CDR3. CDR3 protein: CATSRVAGELFF. CDR3 in DNA: TGTGCCACCAGCAGGGTTGCCGGGGAGCTGTTTTTT.

This clonotype was recorded a few times. This chain uses TRBV7-9 with TRBJ1-4; TRBD1 matches at 7 bases. The CDR3 runs 14 residues. The V gene's germline CDR1 is SEHNR and CDR2 FQNEAQ (reference sequence). Trimming cost V 3 bases and J 7 bases; bases outside gene matches: 5. The CDR3 nucleotides are TGTGCCAGCAGCTTGAGGGGGCTGGGTGAAAAACTGTTTTTT. This gives the protein CASSLRGLGEKLFF. The whole variable domain, filled in from reference TRBV7-9 and TRBJ1-4, reads DTGVSQNPRHKITKRGQNVTFRCDPISEHNRLYWYRQTLGQGPEFLTYFQNEAQLEKSRLLSDRFSAERPKGSFSTLEIQRTEQGDSAMYLCASSLRGLGEKLFFGSGTQLSVL.

The sample holds many counts of this clonotype. V usage is TRBV5-1 and J usage is TRBJ1-2; a weak D match, TRBD1 (5 bases). The germline V gene has CDR1 SGHRS and CDR2 YFSETQ. This CDR3 region has 14 residues. Between the trimmed V and J ends, which lost 7 bases and 4 bases, there was a span of 17 bases. In DNA form, the CDR3 reads TGCGCCAGCCGACCCGGGACCTCTGGCTATGGCTACACCTTC. This encodes CASRPGTSGYGYTF.